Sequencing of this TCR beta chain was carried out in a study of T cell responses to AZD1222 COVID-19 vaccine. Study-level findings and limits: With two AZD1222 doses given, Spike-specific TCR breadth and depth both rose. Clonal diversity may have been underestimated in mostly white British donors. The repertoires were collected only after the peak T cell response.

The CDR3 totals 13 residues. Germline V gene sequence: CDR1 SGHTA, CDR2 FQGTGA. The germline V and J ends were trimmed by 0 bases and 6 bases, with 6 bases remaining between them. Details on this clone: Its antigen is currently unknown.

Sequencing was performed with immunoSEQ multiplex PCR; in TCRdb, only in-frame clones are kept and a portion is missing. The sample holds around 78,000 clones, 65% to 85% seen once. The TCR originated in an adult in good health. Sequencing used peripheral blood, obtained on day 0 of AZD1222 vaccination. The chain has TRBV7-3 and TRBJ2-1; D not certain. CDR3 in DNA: TGTGCCAGCAGCTTAACGTCGACCAATGAGCAGTTCTTC. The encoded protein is CASSLTSTNEQFF.